A single TCR beta chain is shown here with its context. Antigen specificity is unknown. The sample comes from a study of PD-1 blockade in mismatch repair-deficient tumors. Looking at the study overall: Enrolled about 2013-2016, patients had progressing, pretreated mismatch repair-deficient cancers of about twelve types. The study, taken as a whole, reports: Rapid post-treatment expansion, then contraction, generally preceding radiologic response, marked tumor-resident clones.

Germline lookup yields CDR1 LNHDA and CDR2 SQIVND (reference sequence). Trimming took 5 bases from V and 0 from J; bases not matched to a gene: 6. The CDR3 extends over 17 amino acids. TCRdb's table, derived via immunoSEQ multiplex PCR, lists solely in-frame clones and lacks some. The sample carries 40,000 to 60,000 clones, around 85% recorded once. Mismatch repair deficiency was confirmed in all patients, by PCR or immunohistochemistry. TCRs were sequenced from a few patients responding to pembrolizumab. The receptor was derived from an adult with mismatch repair-deficient cancer. The chain combines TRBV19 with TRBJ2-5; TRBD2 aligns across 13 bases. The sample here was peripheral blood, taken about 4.5 months after starting pembrolizumab. CDR3: CASSLGLAGLDQETQYF. The CDR3 DNA follows: TGTGCCAGTAGTTTGGGACTAGCGGGACTTGACCAAGAGACCCAGTACTTC.